Listed below are T cell receptor beta chains from one sample, sequenced in a study of T cells in Graves' hyperthyroidism and ophthalmopathy. TCRdb reprocessed the multiplex PCR reads with MiXCR, giving one entry per CDR3 protein. This sample yields under 250,000 distinct CDR3 sequences, of which 15% to 20% are seen a single time; around 50% belongs to the top ten. The sequenced sample consisted of blood. These receptors originate from a man aged 50 or older with Graves' hyperthyroidism. CDR3s include the opening cysteine and the closing phenylalanine or tryptophan. Each record gives: clone size, CDR3 length, V gene, J gene, D gene, CDR3 DNA, CDR3 protein. D genes are given only for firm matches. Size is omitted from some rows. Given values are once, few, many or a class for expanded clones.

size: many
length: 14
V: TRBV27
J: TRBJ1-2
D: TRBD1
DNA: TGTGCCAGCAGTCCCCGGGACAGGTTCTATGGCTACACCTTC
CDR3: CASSPRDRFYGYTF

size: many
length: 15
V: TRBV12-3/TRBV12-4
J: TRBJ1-1
D: NA
DNA: TGTGCCAGCAGTTCGCTCGGACTCCGTGGCACTGAAGCTTTCTTT
CDR3: CASSSLGLRGTEAFF

size: many
length: 14
V: TRBV15
J: TRBJ2-7
D: NA
DNA: TGTGCCACCAGCAGAGAGCCCGACTCCTACGAGCAGTACTTC
CDR3: CATSREPDSYEQYF

size: many
length: 13
V: TRBV27
J: TRBJ2-7
D: TRBD1
DNA: TGTGCCAGCAAAGCAGGGGGCTCCTACGAGCAGTACTTC
CDR3: CASKAGGSYEQYF

size: NA
length: 13
V: TRBV6-2/TRBV6-3
J: TRBJ2-3
D: TRBD2
DNA: TGTGCCAGCAGAGGACTAGCGGCAGATACGCAGTATTTT
CDR3: CASRGLAADTQYF

size: many
length: 17
V: TRBV10-3
J: TRBJ2-1
D: NA
DNA: TGTGCCATCAGTCTGTGGGGCAATCAGGGGACCTACAATGAGCAGTTCTTC
CDR3: CAISLWGNQGTYNEQFF

size: few
length: 14
V: TRBV5-4
J: TRBJ2-3
D: TRBD2
DNA: TGTGCCAGCAGCTTACAGCGGGAGGGTGATACGCAGTATTTT
CDR3: CASSLQREGDTQYF

size: many
length: 14
V: TRBV5-1
J: TRBJ1-1
D: NA
DNA: TGCGCCAGCAGCTTGAGGAGCCAGAACACTGAAGCTTTCTTT
CDR3: CASSLRSQNTEAFF

size: many
length: 13
V: TRBV27
J: TRBJ2-7
D: NA
DNA: TGTGCCAGCAGTCCCGGGCCTATATACGAGCAGTACTTC
CDR3: CASSPGPIYEQYF

size: NA
length: 13
V: TRBV9
J: TRBJ2-3
D: NA
DNA: TGTGCCAGCTCTCGGACCCAAACAGATACGCAGTATTTT
CDR3: CASSRTQTDTQYF

size: NA
length: 15
V: TRBV4-1
J: TRBJ1-1
D: NA
DNA: TGCGCCAGCAGCCAAGGGCGCGGAGGGAACACTGAAGCTTTCTTT
CDR3: CASSQGRGGNTEAFF

size: NA
length: 13
V: TRBV15
J: TRBJ2-5
D: TRBD1
DNA: TGTGCCACCAGCAGAGATCGACAGGGGAGTAAGTACTTC
CDR3: CATSRDRQGSKYF

size: many
length: 14
V: TRBV3-1
J: TRBJ1-2
D: NA
DNA: TGTGCCAGCAGCCTCCGGGAGGGCCGACTGGGCTACACCTTC
CDR3: CASSLREGRLGYTF

size: NA
length: 15
V: TRBV11-3
J: TRBJ1-4
D: TRBD1
DNA: TGTGCCAGCAGCAGACGACAGGGGAGAAACGAAAAACTGTTTTTT
CDR3: CASSRRQGRNEKLFF

size: few
length: 13
V: TRBV5-1
J: TRBJ1-5
D: NA
DNA: TGCGCCAGCCGCCTCCGGGAGGGTCAGCCCCAGCATTTT
CDR3: CASRLREGQPQHF

size: NA
length: 14
V: TRBV13
J: TRBJ2-2
D: NA
DNA: TGTGCCAGCAGCTTAGGCCTAGGGTACGGGGAGCTGTTTTTT
CDR3: CASSLGLGYGELFF

size: NA
length: 15
V: TRBV7-3
J: TRBJ2-1
D: TRBD2
DNA: TGTGCCAGCAGTATCTCCGGGACTAGCGGGAATGAGCAGTTCTTC
CDR3: CASSISGTSGNEQFF

size: many
length: 14
V: TRBV28
J: TRBJ2-3
D: NA
DNA: TGTGCCACCGGGGGACGGGCTAGCACAGATACGCAGTATTTT
CDR3: CATGGRASTDTQYF

size: NA
length: 16
V: TRBV5-5
J: TRBJ2-7
D: TRBD1
DNA: TGTGCCAGCAGCCGTGGAGGGACAGGGAGCTTTGGGGAGCAGTACTTC
CDR3: CASSRGGTGSFGEQYF

size: many
length: 12
V: TRBV28
J: TRBJ1-2
D: NA
DNA: TGTGCCAGCAGTTCTGACAGCTATGGCTACACCTTC
CDR3: CASSSDSYGYTF

size: many
length: 14
V: TRBV12-3/TRBV12-4
J: TRBJ2-7
D: NA
DNA: TGTGCCAGCAGTTTAGGGAGTTGGTCTGACGAGCAGTACTTC
CDR3: CASSLGSWSDEQYF

size: many
length: 13
V: TRBV12-3/TRBV12-4
J: TRBJ1-2
D: NA
DNA: TGTGCCAGCAGTTTCTTGGAGGGTTCTGGCTACACCTTC
CDR3: CASSFLEGSGYTF

size: NA
length: 15
V: TRBV5-6
J: TRBJ2-2
D: NA
DNA: TGTGCCAGCAGCTTTAGGGCAACCTACACCGGGGAGCTGTTTTTT
CDR3: CASSFRATYTGELFF

size: NA
length: 13
V: TRBV20-1
J: TRBJ2-1
D: NA
DNA: TGCAGTGCTACCAGGGAGGTTAACGACGAGCAGTTCTTC
CDR3: CSATREVNDEQFF

size: NA
length: 16
V: TRBV10-3
J: TRBJ1-5
D: NA
DNA: TGTGCCGGGGCGGGCCAAGTGGGGCAGCTCAATCAGCCCCAGCATTTT
CDR3: CAGAGQVGQLNQPQHF

size: many
length: 13
V: TRBV3-1
J: TRBJ1-2
D: NA
DNA: TGTGCCAGCAGCTTCCACCGGGAAGCAGGCTACACCTTC
CDR3: CASSFHREAGYTF

size: few
length: 15
V: TRBV6-2/TRBV6-3
J: TRBJ2-5
D: TRBD2
DNA: TGTGCCAGCAGTTACGCAAGTAGCGGGTCGGGGACCCAGTACTTC
CDR3: CASSYASSGSGTQYF

size: few
length: 14
V: TRBV20-1
J: TRBJ2-7
D: TRBD2
DNA: TGCAGTGCTCGAGCGGGAGGGAGGTCCTACGAGCAGTACTTC
CDR3: CSARAGGRSYEQYF

size: many
length: 14
V: TRBV9
J: TRBJ2-5
D: NA
DNA: TGTGCCAGCAGCCCAGGGGTTGCGAAAGAGACCCAGTACTTC
CDR3: CASSPGVAKETQYF

size: many
length: 15
V: TRBV30
J: TRBJ1-1
D: TRBD1
DNA: TGTGCCTGGAGTGGAACGGACAGGGGGGACACTGAAGCTTTCTTT
CDR3: CAWSGTDRGDTEAFF

size: few
length: 14
V: TRBV27
J: TRBJ1-6
D: NA
DNA: TGTGCCAGCAGTCCACAGGAGAAGGGTTCACCCCTCCACTTT
CDR3: CASSPQEKGSPLHF

size: few
length: 14
V: TRBV27
J: TRBJ1-3
D: TRBD1
DNA: TGTGCCAGCTGGGACAGGGGAGGTGGAAACACCATATATTTT
CDR3: CASWDRGGGNTIYF

size: NA
length: 24
V: TRBV20-1
J: TRBJ2-7
D: NA
DNA: TGCAGTGCTAGACTCCTCAGCGACAGGGTTTACGTCGGCGGGAGCGGCCCTAGCTCCTACGAGCAGTACTTC
CDR3: CSARLLSDRVYVGGSGPSSYEQYF

size: many
length: 15
V: TRBV28
J: TRBJ2-3
D: TRBD1
DNA: TGTGCCAGCAGTCGTAAGGGACAGCCTACAGATACGCAGTATTTT
CDR3: CASSRKGQPTDTQYF

size: NA
length: 14
V: TRBV30
J: TRBJ2-7
D: NA
DNA: TGTGCCTGGGGATCCGTGGGGGGCTCCTACGAGCAGTACTTC
CDR3: CAWGSVGGSYEQYF

size: NA
length: 15
V: TRBV10-3
J: TRBJ2-7
D: NA
DNA: TGTGCCACCGGGGTCCAACAGGGGGGGGAGGATCAGCAGTACTTC
CDR3: CATGVQQGGEDQQYF

size: few
length: 17
V: TRBV12-5
J: TRBJ1-2
D: NA
DNA: TGTGCTAGTGGTGGCGTTCTGGGATCCCGGCGGATCTATGGCTACACCTTC
CDR3: CASGGVLGSRRIYGYTF

size: many
length: 14
V: TRBV7-2
J: TRBJ2-7
D: TRBD2
DNA: TGTGCCAGCAGCTTGCGGGGGGGGACCTACGAGCAGTACTTC
CDR3: CASSLRGGTYEQYF

size: many
length: 16
V: TRBV20-1
J: TRBJ2-1
D: NA
DNA: TGCAGTGCTAGAGACGACCACTCCAGCTCCTACAATGAGCAGTTCTTC
CDR3: CSARDDHSSSYNEQFF

size: NA
length: 15
V: TRBV27
J: TRBJ1-5
D: NA
DNA: TGTGCCAGCAGTTTAGTAGGGGAGAGCGATCAGCCCCAGCATTTT
CDR3: CASSLVGESDQPQHF

size: NA
length: 15
V: TRBV28
J: TRBJ1-1
D: NA
DNA: TGTGCCAGCAGTTTGGCGACACTAATGAACACTGAAGCTTTCTTT
CDR3: CASSLATLMNTEAFF

size: few
length: 15
V: TRBV5-5
J: TRBJ2-1
D: NA
DNA: TGTGCCAGCAGCTTAGATCGGCTAGCGCACAATGAGCAGTTCTTC
CDR3: CASSLDRLAHNEQFF

size: few
length: 15
V: TRBV27
J: TRBJ2-5
D: NA
DNA: TGTGCCAGCAGTCCGAGGACATCAAGTGAAGAGACCCAGTACTTC
CDR3: CASSPRTSSEETQYF

size: many
length: 13
V: TRBV15
J: TRBJ2-7
D: NA
DNA: TGTGCCACCAGGGAGGGACGATTGAACGAGCAGTACTTC
CDR3: CATREGRLNEQYF

size: few
length: 15
V: TRBV7-6
J: TRBJ2-1
D: TRBD1
DNA: TGTGCCAGCAGCTTAGTGCCGGGACAGGGAAATGAGCAGTTCTTC
CDR3: CASSLVPGQGNEQFF

size: many
length: 15
V: TRBV20-1
J: TRBJ2-2
D: NA
DNA: TGCAGTGCTAGAGGGGTCAGGGGGGTCACCGGGGAGCTGTTTTTT
CDR3: CSARGVRGVTGELFF

size: many
length: 15
V: TRBV5-1
J: TRBJ2-1
D: TRBD1
DNA: TGCGCCAGCAGCTCGTCGGACAGGGAAGACAATGAGCAGTTCTTC
CDR3: CASSSSDREDNEQFF

size: NA
length: 15
V: TRBV6-1
J: TRBJ1-2
D: NA
DNA: TGTGCCAGCAGTGAAATGATTTGGGGTTACGATGGCTACACCTTC
CDR3: CASSEMIWGYDGYTF

size: many
length: 18
V: TRBV12-3/TRBV12-4
J: TRBJ2-1
D: TRBD2
DNA: TGTGCCAGCAGAACTAGCGGAGGCCTTTCTTTTTCCTACAATGAGCAGTTCTTC
CDR3: CASRTSGGLSFSYNEQFF

size: NA
length: 15
V: TRBV7-9
J: TRBJ2-1
D: TRBD1
DNA: TGTGCCAGCAGCCCAACCGGGACAGGGGACAATGAGCAGTTCTTC
CDR3: CASSPTGTGDNEQFF

size: few
length: 15
V: TRBV14
J: TRBJ2-7
D: NA
DNA: TGTGCCAGCAGCCAACTACTCGGGACTTCCTACGAGCAGTACTTC
CDR3: CASSQLLGTSYEQYF

size: NA
length: 14
V: TRBV7-9
J: TRBJ1-1
D: NA
DNA: TGTGCCAGCAGCTTAACCGGGAAGAACACTGAAGCTTTCTTT
CDR3: CASSLTGKNTEAFF

size: many
length: 13
V: TRBV29-1
J: TRBJ2-7
D: NA
DNA: TGCAGCGTTCGAGAGGTCAACTCCTACGAGCAGTACTTC
CDR3: CSVREVNSYEQYF

size: few
length: 17
V: TRBV11-1
J: TRBJ1-4
D: TRBD1
DNA: TGTGCCAGCAGTGACAATCGAGGGGGACAGTGGAATGAAAAACTGTTTTTT
CDR3: CASSDNRGGQWNEKLFF

size: few
length: 13
V: TRBV7-8
J: TRBJ1-1
D: NA
DNA: TGTGCCAGCAGCTTAGTTGCTAGCACTGAAGCTTTCTTT
CDR3: CASSLVASTEAFF

size: many
length: 15
V: TRBV11-2
J: TRBJ1-1
D: NA
DNA: TGTGCCAGCAGCCCACGCGGACTGAGGAACACTGAAGCTTTCTTT
CDR3: CASSPRGLRNTEAFF

size: few
length: 15
V: TRBV20-1
J: TRBJ2-5
D: TRBD2
DNA: TGCAGTGCTAATAGGGCGGCGGGAGTCTCAGAGACCCAGTACTTC
CDR3: CSANRAAGVSETQYF

size: NA
length: 15
V: TRBV19
J: TRBJ2-1
D: NA
DNA: TGTGCCAGTAGTATGGGGGAGGCTTATTACAATGAGCAGTTCTTC
CDR3: CASSMGEAYYNEQFF

size: NA
length: 21
V: TRBV11-3
J: TRBJ2-6
D: NA
DNA: TGTGCCAGCAGCTTAGATCTTAGAGGATACCTAAGAGGATCTGGGGCCAACGTCCTGACTTTC
CDR3: CASSLDLRGYLRGSGANVLTF